The 5 T cell receptor beta chains below were found in one sample sequenced in a study of vaccination and CD4 T cells after COVID-19. Scientists ran DNA taken from cultured CD4+ T cells through the Oncomine TCR Beta short-read assay for sequencing. One entry per CDR3 protein, called by TCRdb with MiXCR from the PCR reads. The sample includes about 5,500 distinct CDR3 sequences, over 60% seen only once; the top ten take roughly 19%. For these receptors, no antigen is known. Treatment here: approximately nine-day PBMC culture with coronavirus spike peptide pools or control peptides (ViraFEST assay). The sample comprised CD4+ T cells from blood, cultured in vitro. These receptors all stem from a human donor who had recovered from COVID-19.

This clonotype showed up just a few times. V usage is TRBV18 and J usage is TRBJ1-1; D is unclear. V dropped 3 bases and J dropped 6 bases, with 8 bases sitting between them. The CDR3 consists of 12 residues. Germline V gene sequence: CDR1 KGHSH, CDR2 LQKENI. CDR3 loop: CASSPLQAEAFF. The CDR3 DNA reads TGTGCCAGCTCACCGTTGCAGGCTGAAGCTTTCTTT.

J is TRBJ1-5 and V is TRBV5-1, with D possibly TRBD1 on 6 matching bases. The CDR3 has 15 amino acids. V lost 4 bases and J lost 3, with 14 bases in between. The germline CDR1 and CDR2 sequences are SGHRS and YFSETQ. The CDR3: CASSPQGQVNQPQHF. As DNA, the CDR3 is TGCGCCAGCAGCCCTCAGGGGCAGGTCAATCAGCCCCAGCATTTT. Combining the CDR3 with reference TRBV5-1 and TRBJ1-5 gives the whole variable domain KAGVTQTPRYLIKTRGQQVTLSCSPISGHRSVSWYQQTPGQGLQFLFEYFSETQRNKGNFPGRFSGRQFSNSRSEMNVSTLELGDSALYLCASSPQGQVNQPQHFGDGTRLSIL.

The V gene is TRBV20-1, the J gene TRBJ2-5, with D hard to call. The CDR3 extends over 15 amino acids. Germline V gives CDR1 DFQATT, CDR2 SNEGSKA (reference sequence). Deletions cut 0 bases from V and 0 bases from J, with 11 bases between. The CDR3 here is CSARDHEVYQETQYF. The CDR3 DNA follows: TGCAGTGCTAGAGATCATGAGGTGTACCAAGAGACCCAGTACTTC.

The J gene is TRBJ1-2, the V gene TRBV7-9; 9 nucleotides agree with TRBD1. The CDR3 is 16 amino acids. The germline V gene encodes CDR1 SEHNR and CDR2 FQNEAQ (reference sequence). After removal of 6 bases from V and 0 bases from J, the junction contained 8 bases not matched to a gene. In DNA, the CDR3 is TGTGCCAGCAGTAGGGACAGGGTGATTGCTAACTATGGCTACACCTTC. Its protein product is CASSRDRVIANYGYTF.

J is TRBJ2-5 and V is TRBV6-1, with TRBD2 identical over 8 bases. V dropped 5 bases and J dropped 5; count of bases not matched to a gene: 4. CDR3 length: 13 amino acids. Germline loops: CDR1 MNHNS, CDR2 SASEGT. CDR3 region: CASSRGGYETQYF. For the CDR3, the DNA is TGTGCCAGCAGTCGGGGGGGCTATGAGACCCAGTACTTC.